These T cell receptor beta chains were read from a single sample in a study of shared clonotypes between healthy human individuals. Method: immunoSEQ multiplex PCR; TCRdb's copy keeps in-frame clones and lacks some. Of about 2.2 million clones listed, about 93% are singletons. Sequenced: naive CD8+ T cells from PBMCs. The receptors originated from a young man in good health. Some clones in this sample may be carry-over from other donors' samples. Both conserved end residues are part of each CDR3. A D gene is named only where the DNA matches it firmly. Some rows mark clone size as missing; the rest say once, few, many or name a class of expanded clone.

CDR3aa: CASSESGGQGILGELFF
CDR3nt: TGCGCCAGCAGTGAGTCGGGCGGACAGGGGATCCTCGGAGAGCTGTTTTTT
v_gene: TRBV10-1
abundance: -
j_gene: TRBJ2-2
len: 17
d_gene: TRBD1

CDR3aa: CASSITSAYNEQFF
CDR3nt: TGTGCCAGTAGTATTACTTCAGCATACAATGAGCAGTTCTTC
v_gene: TRBV19
abundance: -
j_gene: TRBJ2-1
len: 14
d_gene: -

CDR3aa: CASSYGQGAWYEQYF
CDR3nt: TGTGCCAGCAGTTATGGACAGGGTGCTTGGTACGAGCAGTACTTC
v_gene: TRBV7-2
abundance: -
j_gene: TRBJ2-7
len: 15
d_gene: TRBD1

CDR3aa: CASSTQGGLLAEAFF
CDR3nt: TGTGCCAGCAGCACCCAGGGGGGGTTGTTGGCTGAAGCTTTCTTT
v_gene: TRBV13
abundance: -
j_gene: TRBJ1-1
len: 15
d_gene: TRBD1

CDR3aa: CASSYPGLAETQYF
CDR3nt: TGTGCCAGCAGCTATCCGGGACTAGCGGAGACCCAGTACTTC
v_gene: TRBV7-7
abundance: -
j_gene: TRBJ2-5
len: 14
d_gene: TRBD2

CDR3aa: CASTLDGEETQYF
CDR3nt: TGTGCCAGCACTCTAGACGGGGAAGAGACCCAGTACTTC
v_gene: TRBV28
abundance: -
j_gene: TRBJ2-5
len: 13
d_gene: -

CDR3aa: CASSLSLAGNEQFF
CDR3nt: TGTGCCAGCAGTTTATCCCTAGCGGGAAATGAGCAGTTCTTC
v_gene: TRBV27
abundance: -
j_gene: TRBJ2-1
len: 14
d_gene: TRBD2

CDR3aa: CASSLVLAGTGELFF
CDR3nt: TGTGCCAGCAGCTTAGTTCTAGCGGGAACCGGGGAGCTGTTTTTT
v_gene: TRBV7-9
abundance: -
j_gene: TRBJ2-2
len: 15
d_gene: TRBD2

CDR3aa: CASSGSGTGYYEQYF
CDR3nt: TGTGCCAGCAGTGGGTCCGGGACAGGATACTACGAGCAGTACTTC
v_gene: TRBV28
abundance: -
j_gene: TRBJ2-7
len: 15
d_gene: TRBD1

CDR3aa: CASSRGTGAQETQYF
CDR3nt: TGTGCCAGCAGCAGGGGGACAGGGGCGCAAGAGACCCAGTACTTC
v_gene: TRBV7-7
abundance: -
j_gene: TRBJ2-5
len: 15
d_gene: TRBD1

CDR3aa: CASSQGMEQYF
CDR3nt: TGCGCCAGCAGCCAGGGGATGGAGCAGTACTTC
v_gene: TRBV5-1
abundance: -
j_gene: TRBJ2-7
len: 11
d_gene: -

CDR3aa: CASSQGGTGGYEQYF
CDR3nt: TGCGCCAGCAGCCAAGGTGGGACAGGGGGCTACGAGCAGTACTTC
v_gene: TRBV4-3
abundance: -
j_gene: TRBJ2-7
len: 15
d_gene: TRBD1

CDR3aa: CASSWGGELFF
CDR3nt: TGTGCCAGCAGCTGGGGCGGGGAGCTGTTTTTT
v_gene: TRBV9
abundance: few
j_gene: TRBJ2-2
len: 11
d_gene: -

CDR3aa: CASSIPKWDGREAFF
CDR3nt: TGTGCCAGTAGTATACCGAAGTGGGACGGCCGTGAAGCTTTCTTT
v_gene: TRBV19
abundance: -
j_gene: TRBJ1-1
len: 15
d_gene: -

CDR3aa: CASSESGWAGYTF
CDR3nt: TGTGCCAGCAGTGAATCCGGTTGGGCGGGCTACACCTTC
v_gene: TRBV25-1
abundance: -
j_gene: TRBJ1-2
len: 13
d_gene: -

CDR3aa: CASSLLRGNIQYF
CDR3nt: TGTGCCAGCAGCCTACTACGGGGAAACATTCAGTACTTC
v_gene: TRBV27
abundance: once
j_gene: TRBJ2-4
len: 13
d_gene: -

CDR3aa: CASRSTDSMNTEAFF
CDR3nt: TGTGCCAGCAGAAGTACAGATAGTATGAACACTGAAGCTTTCTTT
v_gene: TRBV7-6
abundance: -
j_gene: TRBJ1-1
len: 15
d_gene: -

CDR3aa: CASSYWAFYEQYF
CDR3nt: TGTGCCAGCAGCTATTGGGCCTTCTACGAGCAGTACTTC
v_gene: TRBV7-2
abundance: -
j_gene: TRBJ2-7
len: 13
d_gene: -

CDR3aa: CSVETKGQGNGYTF
CDR3nt: TGCAGCGTTGAGACGAAGGGACAGGGCAATGGCTACACCTTC
v_gene: TRBV29-1
abundance: -
j_gene: TRBJ1-2
len: 14
d_gene: TRBD1

CDR3aa: CASSFGPEQFF
CDR3nt: TGTGCCAGCAGCTTCGGACCTGAGCAGTTCTTC
v_gene: TRBV5-6
abundance: once
j_gene: TRBJ2-1
len: 11
d_gene: -

CDR3aa: CASSLRNEQFF
CDR3nt: TGTGCCAGCAGCTTGCGGAATGAGCAGTTCTTC
v_gene: TRBV5-8
abundance: -
j_gene: TRBJ2-1
len: 11
d_gene: -

CDR3aa: CASSFNGDFYGYTF
CDR3nt: TGCGCCAGCAGCTTTAATGGGGACTTCTATGGCTACACCTTC
v_gene: TRBV5-1
abundance: -
j_gene: TRBJ1-2
len: 14
d_gene: -

CDR3aa: CASSPGTALNTEAFF
CDR3nt: TGTGCCAGCAGTCCCGGGACGGCTTTGAACACTGAAGCTTTCTTT
v_gene: TRBV28
abundance: -
j_gene: TRBJ1-1
len: 15
d_gene: -

CDR3aa: CASSLASSYEQYF
CDR3nt: TGTGCCAGCAGCCTCGCGAGCTCCTACGAGCAGTACTTC
v_gene: TRBV13
abundance: -
j_gene: TRBJ2-7
len: 13
d_gene: -

CDR3aa: CASSVAFSPTYEQYF
CDR3nt: TGTGCCAGCAGCGTAGCTTTCTCTCCAACCTACGAGCAGTACTTC
v_gene: TRBV9
abundance: -
j_gene: TRBJ2-7
len: 15
d_gene: -

CDR3aa: CASSGGSGSGADTQYF
CDR3nt: TGTGCCAGTAGTGGCGGGAGCGGGAGTGGTGCAGATACGCAGTATTTT
v_gene: TRBV19
abundance: -
j_gene: TRBJ2-3
len: 16
d_gene: TRBD2

CDR3aa: CASSSIHLTSGRSGGELFF
CDR3nt: TGTGCCAGCAGCTCAATTCATCTAACTAGCGGGAGGTCGGGCGGGGAGCTGTTTTTT
v_gene: TRBV5-6
abundance: -
j_gene: TRBJ2-2
len: 19
d_gene: TRBD2

CDR3aa: CASSEPQTSVNEQFF
CDR3nt: TGTGCCAGCAGTGAACCCCAGACTAGCGTCAATGAGCAGTTCTTC
v_gene: TRBV2
abundance: -
j_gene: TRBJ2-1
len: 15
d_gene: TRBD2

CDR3aa: CASGPYFGGGEKLFF
CDR3nt: TGCGCCAGCGGACCCTATTTCGGAGGTGGTGAAAAACTGTTTTTT
v_gene: TRBV4-1
abundance: -
j_gene: TRBJ1-4
len: 15
d_gene: -

CDR3aa: CSVGGPWEQYF
CDR3nt: TGCAGCGTAGGGGGGCCCTGGGAGCAGTACTTC
v_gene: TRBV29-1
abundance: -
j_gene: TRBJ2-7
len: 11
d_gene: -

CDR3aa: CASSLSWWARGSDSPLHF
CDR3nt: TGTGCCAGCAGTTTATCCTGGTGGGCACGGGGGAGTGATTCACCCCTCCACTTT
v_gene: TRBV27
abundance: -
j_gene: TRBJ1-6
len: 18
d_gene: -

CDR3aa: CASSMMGATFYEQYF
CDR3nt: TGTGCCAGTAGTATGATGGGAGCCACCTTTTACGAGCAGTACTTC
v_gene: TRBV19
abundance: once
j_gene: TRBJ2-7
len: 15
d_gene: -

CDR3aa: CASSPRTAPPGTF
CDR3nt: TGTGCCAGCAGCCCTCGGACAGCACCCCCGGGAACCTTC
v_gene: TRBV7-9
abundance: -
j_gene: TRBJ1-2
len: 13
d_gene: -

CDR3aa: CATVSAEDYEQYF
CDR3nt: TGTGCCACCGTCTCCGCGGAGGACTACGAGCAGTACTTC
v_gene: TRBV28
abundance: -
j_gene: TRBJ2-7
len: 13
d_gene: -

CDR3aa: CASSVHRTGTGGGYTF
CDR3nt: TGTGCCAGCAGCGTCCACCGGACAGGGACCGGGGGTGGCTACACCTTC
v_gene: TRBV9
abundance: -
j_gene: TRBJ1-2
len: 16
d_gene: TRBD1

CDR3aa: CASSGETQYF
CDR3nt: TGTGCCAGCAGCGGAGAGACCCAGTACTTC
v_gene: TRBV2
abundance: -
j_gene: TRBJ2-5
len: 10
d_gene: -

CDR3aa: CASSWTSGRGDTQYF
CDR3nt: TGTGCCAGCAGCTGGACTAGCGGCAGAGGGGATACGCAGTATTTT
v_gene: TRBV7-6
abundance: -
j_gene: TRBJ2-3
len: 15
d_gene: TRBD2

CDR3aa: CASRWTGEGTEAFF
CDR3nt: TGTGCCAGCAGGTGGACTGGGGAAGGCACTGAAGCTTTCTTT
v_gene: TRBV6-5
abundance: -
j_gene: TRBJ1-1
len: 14
d_gene: -

CDR3aa: CASSGGQGISPYYGYTF
CDR3nt: TGTGCCAGCAGCGGGGGACAGGGGATTTCCCCCTACTATGGCTACACCTTC
v_gene: TRBV9
abundance: -
j_gene: TRBJ1-2
len: 17
d_gene: TRBD1

CDR3aa: CASSLQGDYGYTF
CDR3nt: TGTGCCAGCAGCTTACAGGGGGACTATGGCTACACCTTC
v_gene: TRBV7-2
abundance: -
j_gene: TRBJ1-2
len: 13
d_gene: TRBD1

CDR3aa: CASSWNEQFF
CDR3nt: TGTGCCAGCAGCTGGAATGAGCAGTTCTTC
v_gene: TRBV7-9
abundance: -
j_gene: TRBJ2-1
len: 10
d_gene: -

CDR3aa: CASSLISTSSYNEQFF
CDR3nt: TGCGCCAGCAGCTTGATTTCCACTAGCTCCTACAATGAGCAGTTCTTC
v_gene: TRBV5-1
abundance: -
j_gene: TRBJ2-1
len: 16
d_gene: -

CDR3aa: CASSLDTRSSYEQYF
CDR3nt: TGTGCCAGTAGTCTTGATACCAGGAGCTCCTACGAGCAGTACTTC
v_gene: TRBV19
abundance: -
j_gene: TRBJ2-7
len: 15
d_gene: -

CDR3aa: CASSLIGGGQPQHF
CDR3nt: TGTGCCAGCAGTTTGATAGGGGGAGGTCAGCCCCAGCATTTT
v_gene: TRBV27
abundance: -
j_gene: TRBJ1-5
len: 14
d_gene: -

CDR3aa: CASSLGSAGGNYGYTF
CDR3nt: TGTGCCAGCAGCCTGGGTTCGGCCGGAGGGAACTATGGCTACACCTTC
v_gene: TRBV7-9
abundance: -
j_gene: TRBJ1-2
len: 16
d_gene: -

CDR3aa: CASSQGLGVDYYGYTF
CDR3nt: TGTGCCAGCAGCCAAGGGCTGGGGGTTGATTACTATGGCTACACCTTC
v_gene: TRBV4-2
abundance: -
j_gene: TRBJ1-2
len: 16
d_gene: -

CDR3aa: CASSPLTPYEQYF
CDR3nt: TGTGCCAGCAGCCCACTGACCCCCTACGAGCAGTACTTC
v_gene: TRBV7-9
abundance: -
j_gene: TRBJ2-7
len: 13
d_gene: -

CDR3aa: CAISESSGWAKNIQYF
CDR3nt: TGTGCCATCAGTGAGTCTTCAGGTTGGGCCAAAAACATTCAGTACTTC
v_gene: TRBV10-3
abundance: once
j_gene: TRBJ2-4
len: 16
d_gene: -

CDR3aa: CASLKDGGDPNTEAFF
CDR3nt: TGTGCCAGCCTAAAGGACGGGGGCGATCCGAACACTGAAGCTTTCTTT
v_gene: TRBV28
abundance: -
j_gene: TRBJ1-1
len: 16
d_gene: -

CDR3aa: CASSQVGVGTGELFF
CDR3nt: TGCGCCAGCAGCCAAGTGGGAGTAGGTACCGGGGAGCTGTTTTTT
v_gene: TRBV4-1
abundance: -
j_gene: TRBJ2-2
len: 15
d_gene: -

CDR3aa: CASSGGRAVEQFF
CDR3nt: TGTGCCAGCAGTGGCGGGAGGGCCGTTGAGCAGTTCTTC
v_gene: TRBV2
abundance: -
j_gene: TRBJ2-1
len: 13
d_gene: TRBD2